These T cell receptor beta chains were read from a single sample in a study of blood T cell repertoires in COVID-19. Method: immunoSEQ multiplex PCR; TCRdb's copy keeps in-frame clones and lacks some. The sample records around 280,000 clones, around 88% being singletons. Sequencing used PBMCs or T cells enriched from blood (not recorded which). These receptors came from a woman aged 40 to 50 who had recovered from COVID-19. The CDR3 runs from the conserved cysteine through the conserved F or W. Fields, in order: V gene, J gene, CDR3 length, D gene, CDR3 protein, CDR3 DNA. A D gene is named only where the DNA matches it firmly.

TRBV28	TRBJ1-6	14	TRBD1	CASSPGRGDSPLHF	TGTGCCAGCAGCCCAGGCAGGGGGGATTCACCCCTCCACTTT
TRBV27	TRBJ2-7	17	TRBD2	CASRGFTSGTGLGEQYF	TGTGCCAGCAGGGGTTTTACTAGCGGGACGGGTCTGGGTGAGCAGTACTTC
TRBV3-1/TRBV3-2	TRBJ1-1	13	-	CASSQAQGSEAFF	TGTGCCAGCAGCCAAGCGCAGGGATCTGAAGCTTTCTTT
TRBV24-1	TRBJ2-1	19	TRBD2	CATSSLSVASGPVGNEQFF	TGTGCCACCAGTTCCTTATCGGTGGCTAGCGGACCGGTAGGGAATGAGCAGTTCTTC
TRBV4-1	TRBJ1-5	16	TRBD1	CASSQGGTGQNQPQHF	TGCGCCAGCAGCCAAGGGGGGACAGGTCAGAATCAGCCCCAGCATTTT
TRBV7-3	TRBJ2-3	14	TRBD2	CASSTGTNTDTQYF	TGTGCCAGCAGCACGGGGACTAACACAGATACGCAGTATTTT
TRBV18	TRBJ2-7	15	TRBD2	CASSPTSGLSYEQYF	TGTGCCAGCTCACCGACTAGCGGGCTCTCCTACGAGCAGTACTTC
TRBV30	TRBJ2-1	13	-	CACSEGPYNEQFF	TGTGCCTGCTCCGAGGGCCCCTACAATGAGCAGTTCTTC
TRBV19	TRBJ2-7	15	TRBD2	CASSPTSGRVYEQYF	TGTGCCAGTAGTCCAACTAGCGGGAGGGTTTACGAGCAGTACTTC
TRBV28	TRBJ2-7	13	TRBD1	CASRTGQGGEQYF	TGTGCCAGCAGAACAGGACAGGGCGGGGAGCAGTACTTC
TRBV6-5	TRBJ2-4	15	-	CASSQDRLTRNIQYF	TGTGCCAGCAGTCAGGACAGACTAACTAGAAACATTCAGTACTTC
TRBV6-1	TRBJ1-1	13	-	CASSEERGTEAFF	TGTGCCAGCAGTGAAGAGAGGGGGACTGAAGCTTTCTTT